These 20 T cell receptor beta chains were sequenced from one sample in a study of T cells in Graves' hyperthyroidism and ophthalmopathy. Amplification targeted TCR beta CDR3 regions from RNA transcripts. The primer set for the first-round RT-PCR of the TCR CDR3 was HTBI. TCRdb itself ran the multiplex PCR reads through MiXCR, one entry per CDR3 protein. The sample records 400,000 or so distinct CDR3 sequences, about 15% being singletons. The sequenced sample consisted of blood. The receptors were gathered from a woman aged 55-70 years with Graves' ophthalmopathy.

The chain recombines TRBV29-1 with TRBJ2-3, with 12 positions matching TRBD2. Trimming at V came to 4 bases and at J to 6 bases, leaving 5 bases not matched to a gene. Germline V lookup: CDR1 SQVTM, CDR2 ANQGSEA. This CDR3 region has 14 residues. The DNA for the CDR3 is TGCAGCGTTGGGCTAGCGGGAGGGTGGGATACGCAGTATTTT. It is translated as CSVGLAGGWDTQYF.

The chain recombines TRBV2 with TRBJ2-3; a possible D gene is TRBD2 (5 bases). Trimming took 6 bases from V and 1 from J, leaving 17 bases between them. The CDR3 consists of 16 residues. Germline V gives CDR1 SNHLY, CDR2 FYNNEI. CDR3 in amino acids: CASRGSARGGTDTQYF. CDR3 sequence (DNA): TGTGCCAGCAGAGGCTCCGCCCGGGGTGGCACAGATACGCAGTATTTT.

The sample holds many counts of this clonotype. The J gene is TRBJ1-2, the V gene TRBV30; D gene ambiguous. Trimming cost V 0 bases and J 4 bases, with 9 bases left between them. Per germline, CDR1 GTSNPN and CDR2 SVGIG (reference sequence). The length of the CDR3 is 13 residues. CDR3 region: CAWSVGDFYGYTF. DNA of the CDR3: TGTGCCTGGAGTGTAGGAGACTTCTATGGCTACACCTTC.

This clonotype was counted ten times or more. The chain carries TRBV7-9 and TRBJ2-1, with no clear D. The CDR3 contains 13 residues. V lost 2 bases and J lost 2, with 4 bases in between. Germline assignment: CDR1 SEHNR and CDR2 FQNEAQ (reference sequence). The CDR3 bases are TGTGCCAGCAGCTTACCCCCCTACAATGAGCAGTTCTTC. It codes for CASSLPPYNEQFF.

The count of this clonotype is one. The CDR3: CASSYSSQGGKYQETQYF. As DNA, the CDR3 is TGTGCCAGCAGTTACTCGAGTCAGGGGGGCAAGTACCAAGAGACCCAGTACTTC. V and J are TRBV6-2 or TRBV6-3 and TRBJ2-5; perhaps TRBD1 as D (7 bases). Germline CDR1 reads MNHEY; CDR2 reads SVGEGT. Trimming left V 0 bases short and J 0 bases short, with 17 bases between. The CDR3 is made up of 18 amino acids.

This clonotype was observed at least ten times. The chain employs TRBV12-3 or TRBV12-4 and TRBJ1-2; 9 nucleotides agree with TRBD1. The CDR3 runs to 14 residues. Trimming at V came to 3 bases and at J to 8 bases, leaving 7 bases not matched to a gene. The CDR3 DNA reads as TGTGCCAGCAGTTTCGGGACAGGGCTCGGGGGCTACACCTTC. Its translation is CASSFGTGLGGYTF.

In its sample, this clonotype was seen a few times. The chain couples TRBV18 to TRBJ2-2; D tentatively reads TRBD1 or TRBD2 (5 bases each). Per the germline V gene, CDR1 is KGHSH and CDR2 is LQKENI. The CDR3 consists of 16 residues. V gave up 3 bases and J gave up 2 bases, with 13 bases separating them. In DNA form, the CDR3 reads TGTGCCAGCTCACCTATAGGGACGGCCAACACCGGGGAGCTGTTTTTT. This translates into CASSPIGTANTGELFF.

The CDR3 region has the DNA TGTGCCAGCAGTCGATTTCAGGGACCGAATGAAAAACTGTTTTTT. This codes for CASSRFQGPNEKLFF. This chain links TRBV9 with TRBJ1-4, with TRBD1 as a possible D gene (5 bases). This CDR3 has 15 amino acids. Deletions cut 5 bases from V and 5 bases from J, with 16 bases between. CDR1 is SGDLS and CDR2 is YYNGEE in the germline V gene.

This clonotype was counted a few times. The chain recombines TRBV20-1 with TRBJ2-1; D may be TRBD1 (5 bases). Between the trimmed V and J ends, which lost 0 bases and 8 bases, there was a span of 14 bases. In germline, CDR1 is DFQATT, CDR2 SNEGSKA (reference sequence). The CDR3 loop spans 14 amino acids. The CDR3 loop reads CSARDEVFRDEQFF. DNA for the CDR3: TGCAGTGCTAGAGATGAAGTATTCAGGGATGAGCAGTTCTTC.

The V gene is TRBV7-2, the J gene TRBJ2-7; no definite D call. V was clipped by 5 bases and J by 6 bases, with 14 bases between them. This CDR3 comprises 13 residues. CDR1 is SGHTA, CDR2 FQGNSA, per germline. The CDR3 region has the DNA TGTGCCAGCAGCCCCGATCCGGCGCGCGAGCAGTACTTC. Translating it yields CASSPDPAREQYF. The full variable domain, in which reference TRBV7-2 and TRBJ2-7 provide the parts outside the CDR3, is GAGVSQSPSNKVTEKGKDVELRCDPISGHTALYWYRQSLGQGLEFLIYFQGNSAPDKSGLPSDRFSAERTGGSVSTLTIQRTQQEDSAVYLCASSPDPAREQYFGPGTRLTVT.

This clonotype was seen at least ten times. The chain is built from TRBV5-8 and TRBJ2-5; possibly TRBD1 for D (6 bases). V lost 4 bases and J 3 bases, leaving 25 bases between the germline ends. CDR1 and CDR2 from the germline V gene are SGHTS and YDEGEE. This CDR3 region has 18 residues. CDR3 amino acids: CASSPRQDLVSGKETQYF. The CDR3 DNA reads TGTGCCAGCAGCCCGCGACAGGACCTCGTGTCGGGGAAAGAGACCCAGTACTTC.

This clonotype was picked up many times. The chain has TRBV12-3 or TRBV12-4 and TRBJ2-2; the D is unclear. The CDR3 is 14 amino acids. Trimming took off 6 bases at V and 5 bases at J, with 13 bases between the two ends. This chain's CDR3 is CASSLEAATGELFF. CDR3 nucleotide sequence: TGTGCCAGCAGCCTCGAGGCGGCGACCGGGGAGCTGTTTTTT.

This clonotype was seen a few times. This chain connects TRBV25-1 to TRBJ1-1, with a possible D match to TRBD1 (5 bases). Germline loops: CDR1 MGHDK, CDR2 SYGVNS. Trimming took off 6 bases at V and 6 bases at J, with 14 bases between the two ends. This CDR3 is 13 amino acids long. CDR3 in amino acids: CASSGRGTSEAFF. CDR3 sequence (DNA): TGTGCCAGCAGCGGGCGGGGGACCTCTGAAGCTTTCTTT.

Ten or more counts support this clonotype. The genes are TRBV18 and TRBJ2-3; 8 bases map to TRBD2. Germline-derived CDR1 and CDR2 are KGHSH and LQKENI. The CDR3 has 16 amino acids. The V segment lost 2 bases and the J segment 0 bases; nucleotides outside the gene matches: 4. CDR3 amino acids: CASSPASGYSTDTQYF. DNA of the CDR3: TGTGCCAGCTCACCAGCTAGCGGGTATAGCACAGATACGCAGTATTTT.

This clonotype was picked up many times. This chain connects TRBV7-2 to TRBJ2-5, with unresolved D. The CDR3 has 17 amino acids. Trimming left V 0 bases short and J 0 bases short, with 14 bases between. Germline loops: CDR1 SGHTA, CDR2 FQGNSA. The CDR3 DNA is TGTGCCAGCAGCTTAGCGCAGCAAAGACGGTACCAAGAGACCCAGTACTTC. It specifies CASSLAQQRRYQETQYF. The full variable domain, in which reference TRBV7-2 and TRBJ2-5 provide the parts outside the CDR3, is GAGVSQSPSNKVTEKGKDVELRCDPISGHTALYWYRQSLGQGLEFLIYFQGNSAPDKSGLPSDRFSAERTGGSVSTLTIQRTQQEDSAVYLCASSLAQQRRYQETQYFGPGTRLLVL.

The table lists this clonotype with many counts. The V and J genes are TRBV20-1 and TRBJ2-1; tentatively, D is TRBD2 (6 bases). V was shortened by 0 bases and J by 1 base, with 13 bases between the two germline ends. The germline V gene has CDR1 DFQATT and CDR2 SNEGSKA (reference sequence). This CDR3 contains 16 residues. CDR3: CSARDPTGSSYNEQFF. CDR3 sequence (DNA): TGCAGTGCTAGAGATCCTACCGGGAGTTCCTACAATGAGCAGTTCTTC.

Note on this clonotype: A much more abundant neighbour one base away suggests this may be a read error. A read error is likely, as this CDR3 ends without the conserved phenylalanine or tryptophan. This sequence joins TRBV28 and TRBJ2-3; 8 bases are shared with TRBD2. Germline V gene lookup returns CDR1 MDHEN and CDR2 SYDVKM. With 6 bases clipped from V and 4 bases from J, the junction kept 6 bases outside the gene matches. The CDR3 contains 14 residues. The CDR3 here is CASRERERADTQYI. The DNA of the CDR3 is TGTGCCAGCAGGGAGCGGGAGAGGGCAGATACGCAGTATATT.

The V call is TRBV24-1, the J call TRBJ2-1, with TRBD1 as a possible D gene (5 bases). Germline CDR1 reads KGHDR; CDR2 reads SFDVKD. The ends were cut back, 4 bases at V and 4 bases at J, with 13 bases in the middle. The length of the CDR3 is 15 residues. The CDR3 here is CATSDPGGAYNEQFF. CDR3 bases: TGTGCCACCAGTGACCCCGGTGGGGCGTACAATGAGCAGTTCTTC.

Concerning this clonotype: This may come from a read error, since a much larger clone is one base off. The gene calls are TRBV20-1 and TRBJ2-3; D remains ambiguous. The V and J ends lost 3 bases and 4 bases respectively, with 5 bases between them. Germline V gene lookup returns CDR1 DFQATT and CDR2 SNEGSKA (reference sequence). The CDR3 sequence is 11 residues long. The CDR3 region is CSASLADTQYF. In DNA, the CDR3 is TGCAGTGCTAGTCTGGCAGATACGCAGTATTTT.

This clonotype has just a few counts. CDR3 sequence reads: CASSPRGLAGLGSTDTQYF. The CDR3 DNA reads TGCGCCAGCAGCCCCCGAGGGCTAGCGGGACTGGGGAGCACAGATACGCAGTATTTT. V usage is TRBV5-1 and J usage is TRBJ2-3; 9 bases map to TRBD2. The V and J ends lost 4 bases and 0 bases, in that order; junction bases with no gene match: 15. Germline V gene sequence: CDR1 SGHRS, CDR2 YFSETQ. The CDR3 consists of 19 residues.